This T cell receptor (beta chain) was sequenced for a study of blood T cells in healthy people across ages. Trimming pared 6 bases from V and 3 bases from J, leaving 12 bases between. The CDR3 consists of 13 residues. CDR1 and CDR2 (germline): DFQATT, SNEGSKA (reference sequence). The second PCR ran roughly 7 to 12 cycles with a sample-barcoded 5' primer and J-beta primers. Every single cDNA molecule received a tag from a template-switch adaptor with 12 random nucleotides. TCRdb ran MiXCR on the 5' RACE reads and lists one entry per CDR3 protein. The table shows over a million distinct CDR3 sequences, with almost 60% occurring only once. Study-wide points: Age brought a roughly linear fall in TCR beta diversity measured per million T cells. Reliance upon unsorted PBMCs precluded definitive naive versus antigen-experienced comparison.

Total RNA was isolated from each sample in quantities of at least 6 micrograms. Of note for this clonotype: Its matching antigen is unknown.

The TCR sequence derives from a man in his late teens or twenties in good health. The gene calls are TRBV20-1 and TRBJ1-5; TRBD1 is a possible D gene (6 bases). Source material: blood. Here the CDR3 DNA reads TGCAGTGCGGCAGGGGAGGACAATCAGCCCCAGCATTTT. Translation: CSAAGEDNQPQHF.